The present entry profiles one T cell receptor (beta chain) with its context. As yet, its antigen is unknown. These data come from a study of blood T cells in healthy people across ages. The wider study: Template switching captured about one barcoded beta molecule per two T cells.

The authors ran a second PCR of 7 to 11 cycles using a sample-barcoded 5' primer and a J-beta primer mix. Carrying 12 random nucleotides, a template-switch adaptor labeled each individual cDNA molecule. TCRdb re-analysed the 5' RACE reads in MiXCR, keeping a single row per CDR3 protein. Among about 1.4 million distinct CDR3 sequences listed, 59% were seen once. V lost 10 bases and J lost 8, with 15 bases in between. The CDR3 covers 12 residues. Per germline, CDR1 MGHDK and CDR2 SYGVNS. The individuals who served as donors were healthy Caucasians living in Russia, aged roughly 6 to 95. Study outcomes and limitations: TCR beta diversity per million T cells fell roughly linearly with age.

The J gene is TRBJ2-1, the V gene TRBV25-1; D possibly corresponds to TRBD2 (5 bases). This receptor was identified in a man aged 18-30 years in good health. The sequenced sample consisted of blood. In DNA, the CDR3 is TGTGCCACCGAGAAGAGGGCCCATGAGCAGTTCTTC. This codes for CATEKRAHEQFF.